Presented here are 26 T cell receptor beta chains from one specimen sequenced in a study of T cells in Graves' hyperthyroidism and ophthalmopathy. From RNA transcripts, TCR beta CDR3 regions were amplified. TCR CDR3 regions were first amplified by RT-PCR with HTBI primers. TCRdb independently ran MiXCR on the multiplex PCR reads; one entry per CDR3 protein. In the table there are 300,000 to 450,000 distinct CDR3 sequences, 13% of which are singletons. The specimen sequenced was blood. These receptors were taken from a woman younger than 35 with Graves' hyperthyroidism.

This clonotype was recorded only once. The chain recombines TRBV2 with TRBJ1-1; the D gene is possibly TRBD1 (6 bases). Germline V gives CDR1 SNHLY, CDR2 FYNNEI. The length of the CDR3 is 13 residues. Trimming pared 7 bases from V and 6 bases from J, leaving 15 bases between. The CDR3 reads CASTGGGSAEAFF. CDR3 nucleotide sequence: TGTGCCAGCACCGGTGGGGGCAGCGCTGAAGCTTTCTTT.

This chain uses TRBV19 with TRBJ2-2; TRBD2 matches 8 bases. Germline loops: CDR1 LNHDA, CDR2 SQIVND (reference sequence). The J segment lost 4 bases and the V segment lost 7 bases, leaving 14 bases of the junction unmatched. This CDR3 spans 17 amino acids. DNA of the CDR3: TGTGCCAGTAAATCCATGGGGGGGGGACTAGGCACCGGGGAGCTGTTTTTT. Its protein product is CASKSMGGGLGTGELFF.

This clonotype was found many times. V and J are TRBV9 and TRBJ1-2; unclear D gene. V was trimmed by 3 bases and J by 2 bases, leaving 5 bases between them. Germline loops: CDR1 SGDLS, CDR2 YYNGEE. The CDR3 sequence is 12 residues long. The CDR3 sequence is CASSGQNYGYTF. The CDR3, as DNA: TGTGCCAGCAGCGGCCAGAACTATGGCTACACCTTC.

On this clonotype: With a much larger clone just one base away, this may be a read error. The V gene is TRBV28, the J gene TRBJ2-2, with D possibly TRBD1 on 7 matching bases. The CDR3 runs 19 residues. V lost 3 bases and J 6 bases, leaving 26 bases between the germline ends. CDR1 and CDR2 from the germline V gene are MDHEN and SYDVKM. The CDR3 DNA sequence: TGTGCCAGCAGTTTTTATATGGCGGGACAGTTTTTAGGCGCCGGGGAGCTGTTTTTT. As protein: CASSFYMAGQFLGAGELFF. Based on the CDR3 plus reference TRBV28 and TRBJ2-2, the full variable domain is DVKVTQSSRYLVKRTGEKVFLECVQDMDHENMFWYRQDPGLGLRLIYFSYDVKMKEKGDIPEGYSVSREKKERFSLILESASTNQTSMYLCASSFYMAGQFLGAGELFFGEGSRLTVL.

In its sample, this clonotype was seen many times. The CDR3 DNA sequence: TGTGCCAGCATGGGAGACAGGGGTAATTCACCCCTCCACTTT. This codes for CASMGDRGNSPLHF. This chain uses TRBV2 with TRBJ1-6; 8 positions match TRBD1. Germline loops: CDR1 SNHLY, CDR2 FYNNEI. V shed 7 bases, J shed 6 bases, and the junction held 5 bases outside the gene matches. CDR3 length: 14 residues. The whole variable domain, remainder taken from reference TRBV2 and TRBJ1-6, is EPEVTQTPSHQVTQMGQEVILRCVPISNHLYFYWYRQILGQKVEFLVSFYNNEISEKSEIFDDQFSVERPDGSNFTLKIRSTKLEDSAMYFCASMGDRGNSPLHFGNGTRLTVT.

This clonotype was seen a few times. V gene TRBV19 combines with J gene TRBJ2-2; perhaps TRBD1 as D (5 bases). Germline CDR1 LNHDA, CDR2 SQIVND (reference sequence). V lost 8 bases to trimming and J lost 3 bases, with 10 bases between them. This CDR3 comprises 13 residues. The CDR3 sequence: CASLGPYTGELFF. The CDR3 region has the DNA TGTGCCAGTTTGGGGCCTTACACCGGGGAGCTGTTTTTT.

The table lists this clonotype with many counts. This chain connects TRBV27 to TRBJ2-5, with D possibly matching TRBD2 (6 bases). The CDR3 has 16 residues. The germline CDR1 and CDR2 sequences are MNHEY and SMNVEV (reference sequence). Trimming took 5 bases from V and 0 from J, leaving 16 bases between them. The CDR3 DNA sequence: TGTGCCAGCAGTCCACCTAGACTAGTGTACCAAGAGACCCAGTACTTC. Translated: CASSPPRLVYQETQYF.

This clonotype was counted at least ten times. The rearrangement links TRBV12-3 or TRBV12-4 to TRBJ1-6; D gene uncertain. The CDR3 is 15 residues long. The V and J ends lost 2 bases and 7 bases respectively, with 12 bases between them. CDR3 region: CASSLMELENSPLHF. The DNA for the CDR3 is TGTGCCAGCAGTTTAATGGAATTGGAGAATTCACCCCTCCACTTT.

This clonotype was counted ten times or more. The V and J genes are TRBV30 and TRBJ1-5; 7 bases agree with TRBD1. J was trimmed by 9 bases and V by 2 bases; bases with no gene match: 13. The CDR3 is 15 amino acids. Germline V lookup: CDR1 GTSNPN, CDR2 SVGIG (reference sequence). The CDR3: CAWSLGQSTVLPQHF. For the CDR3, the DNA is TGTGCCTGGAGTCTGGGACAGAGCACCGTGTTGCCCCAGCATTTT.

This clonotype was seen repeatedly, ten times or more. Its ends do not fully match the called genes, so a read error is possible. V gene TRBV6-5 combines with J gene TRBJ1-4; D ambiguous. The CDR3 sequence is 19 residues long. Germline V gene lookup returns CDR1 MNHEY and CDR2 SVGAGI. CDR3 protein: CASSYTNREGPATNEKLFF. The CDR3 DNA follows: TGCGCCAGCAGTTACACTAACCGGGAAGGGCCCGCAACTAATGAAAAACTGTTTTTT.

Of note for this clonotype: This may be a read error: a much more frequent sequence differs by one nucleotide. Because the CDR3 is missing its conserved closing phenylalanine or tryptophan, this is likely a read error. The V call is TRBV28, the J call TRBJ2-6; tentatively, D is TRBD1 or TRBD2 (5 bases each). Germline V gives CDR1 MDHEN, CDR2 SYDVKM. CDR3 length equals 18 residues. The germline V and J ends were trimmed by 6 bases and 3 bases, with 21 bases remaining between them. Written as DNA, the CDR3 is TGTGCCAGCAGCACGCCGGGACCGATTCTTGGTGGGGCCAACGTCCTGACTCTC. Protein product: CASSTPGPILGGANVLTL.

To note about this clonotype: Given a much more abundant clone one base away, this may be a read error. V usage is TRBV2 and J usage is TRBJ1-6; D unclear. The V end lost 7 bases, the J end lost 0 bases, and 13 bases lay between the germline ends. This CDR3 contains 16 residues. Per the germline V gene, CDR1 is SNHLY and CDR2 is FYNNEI. The CDR3 loop is CASKFGSSSYNSPLHF. CDR3 nucleotides: TGTGCCAGCAAATTCGGTTCCAGCTCCTATAATTCACCCCTCCACTTT. Complete variable domain (other parts from reference TRBV2 and TRBJ1-6): EPEVTQTPSHQVTQMGQEVILRCVPISNHLYFYWYRQILGQKVEFLVSFYNNEISEKSEIFDDQFSVERPDGSNFTLKIRSTKLEDSAMYFCASKFGSSSYNSPLHFGNGTRLTVT.

The chain couples TRBV19 to TRBJ1-1, with unresolved D. Germline lookup yields CDR1 LNHDA and CDR2 SQIVND (reference sequence). Trimming cost V 5 bases and J 3 bases, with 22 bases left between them. The CDR3 runs to 17 residues. CDR3 coding DNA: TGTGCCAGTAGTCCTCACTTGATCAGGTCAAGGGACACTGAAGCTTTCTTT. As protein: CASSPHLIRSRDTEAFF.

This clonotype was detected ten times or more. The chain couples TRBV13 to TRBJ2-3; TRBD2 matches 8 bases. The junction had 16 bases not matched to a gene; V was cut back by 4 bases and J by 1 base. The CDR3 runs 19 residues. Germline V gene lookup returns CDR1 PRHDT and CDR2 FYEKMQ (reference sequence). This chain's CDR3 is CASSSDAGGPTSRTDTQYF. The CDR3 DNA sequence: TGTGCCAGCAGCTCCGACGCGGGAGGCCCTACTTCGCGCACAGATACGCAGTATTTT.

This clonotype appeared a single time. The chain links TRBV3-1 to TRBJ1-1; D might be TRBD1 (6 bases). The CDR3 loop spans 13 amino acids. Trimming removed 0 bases at V and 9 bases at J, with 11 bases between. CDR1 is LGHDT and CDR2 is YNNKEL in the germline V gene (reference sequence). The CDR3 region is CASSQEDRQKAFF. CDR3 bases: TGTGCCAGCAGCCAAGAAGACAGGCAGAAAGCTTTCTTT.

The sample holds many counts of this clonotype. The chain links TRBV12-3 or TRBV12-4 to TRBJ1-1; perhaps TRBD1 as D (6 bases). V was pared by 6 bases and J by 5 bases, with 16 bases between. This CDR3 is built from 14 residues. The CDR3 reads CASRSPTGSTEAFF. DNA of the CDR3: TGTGCCAGCAGATCGCCTACAGGGTCGACTGAAGCTTTCTTT.

This clonotype came up many times. CDR3: CASSQEAASGASGYTF. The CDR3 DNA reads TGTGCCAGCAGCCAAGAAGCCGCGTCGGGGGCAAGTGGCTACACCTTC. This sequence joins TRBV3-1 and TRBJ1-2; maybe TRBD1 (6 bases). The CDR3 loop spans 16 amino acids. From germline, CDR1 is LGHDT and CDR2 YNNKEL (reference sequence). V lost 0 bases to trimming and J lost 7 bases, with 18 bases between them.

DNA for the CDR3: TGTGCCAGCAGCTTGACTAGCGGGGTAGATACGCAGTATTTT. The encoded protein is CASSLTSGVDTQYF. The V gene is TRBV7-2, the J gene TRBJ2-3, with TRBD2 matching over 11 bases. This CDR3 has 14 amino acids. Germline values: CDR1 SGHTA, CDR2 FQGNSA. After removal of 3 bases from V and 5 bases from J, the junction contained 1 base not matched to a gene.

The gene calls are TRBV12-3 or TRBV12-4 and TRBJ2-3; 12 positions agree with TRBD2. Losses at the gene ends were 6 bases for V and 5 bases for J; bases not matched to a gene: 9. The CDR3 covers 16 residues. CDR3 in amino acids: CASRRGLAGGEDTQYF. CDR3 nucleotide sequence: TGTGCCAGCAGAAGGGGGCTAGCGGGGGGGGAAGATACGCAGTATTTT.

The chain joins TRBV28 to TRBJ1-1; no definite D call. With 7 bases removed from V and 6 bases from J, the gap between germline ends came to 12 bases. CDR3 length: 12 residues. Germline CDR1 and CDR2: MDHEN and SYDVKM. CDR3 DNA sequence: TGTGCCAGCACACGTCGGCAGGCTGAAGCTTTCTTT. It is translated as CASTRRQAEAFF.

This clonotype has ten or more counts. J is TRBJ2-3 and V is TRBV6-1, with 15 nucleotides matching TRBD2. The V segment lost 7 bases and the J segment 0 bases; nucleotides outside the gene matches: 11. The CDR3 covers 19 residues. The V gene's germline CDR1 is MNHNS and CDR2 SASEGT. The CDR3 spells CASTLRGLAGGRSTDTQYF. CDR3 nucleotides: TGTGCCAGCACCTTACGGGGACTAGCGGGGGGCCGGAGCACAGATACGCAGTATTTT.

Of note for this clonotype: A much larger clone lies one base from this, so it may be a read error. Because the CDR3 is missing its conserved closing phenylalanine or tryptophan, this is likely a read error. The genes are TRBV20-1 and TRBJ1-2, with TRBD1 matching 7 bases. This CDR3 region has 12 residues. Losses at the gene ends were 3 bases for V and 5 bases for J; bases not matched to a gene: 3. Per the germline V gene, CDR1 is DFQATT and CDR2 is SNEGSKA (reference sequence). As DNA, the CDR3 is TGCAGTGCTAGCCCAGGGGGGTATGGCTACACCTCC. As protein: CSASPGGYGYTS.

Only a few counts were recorded for this clonotype. The chain has TRBV6-1 and TRBJ2-7; the D gene is possibly TRBD2 (5 bases). V was pared by 0 bases and J by 3 bases, with 9 bases between. The CDR3 runs to 14 residues. The germline CDR1 and CDR2 sequences are MNHNS and SASEGT. In nucleotides, the CDR3 is TGTGCCAGCAGTGAAGCACGGGATTTCTACGAGCAGTACTTC. Its translation: CASSEARDFYEQYF.

This clonotype was counted ten times or more. The gene calls are TRBV20-1 and TRBJ2-3; TRBD2 agrees at 8 bases. Trimming cost V 4 bases and J 7 bases; bases outside gene matches: 10. The CDR3 has 14 amino acids. In germline, CDR1 is DFQATT, CDR2 SNEGSKA (reference sequence). DNA of the CDR3: TGCAGTGCTAAAGGACTAGCCCTGTTCCATACGCAGTATTTT. Translating it yields CSAKGLALFHTQYF.

At least ten counts were recorded for this clonotype. The gene calls are TRBV28 and TRBJ2-3; 9 nucleotides line up with TRBD2. CDR3 length equals 17 residues. Per germline, CDR1 MDHEN and CDR2 SYDVKM. The V gene end was trimmed by 2 bases and the J gene end by 2 bases; junction bases not matched to a gene: 8. The CDR3 DNA reads as TGTGCCAGCAGTTTAACTGCGGCTAGCGGGGCCACAGATACGCAGTATTTT. This encodes CASSLTAASGATDTQYF.

This clonotype was counted many times. V gene TRBV7-9 combines with J gene TRBJ2-7; TRBD1 aligns across 9 bases. The CDR3 is 14 amino acids. With 5 bases clipped from V and 9 bases from J, the junction kept 11 bases outside the gene matches. Germline V lookup: CDR1 SEHNR, CDR2 FQNEAQ (reference sequence). CDR3 sequence: CASSPSDRGSVQYF. CDR3 sequence (DNA): TGTGCCAGCAGCCCTTCGGACAGGGGTTCGGTGCAGTACTTC.